This T cell receptor (beta chain) was retrieved from a study of T cell repertoires in cytomegalovirus infection. Turning to the study itself: Public TCR beta signatures indicated both CMV infection and matching HLA type.

This CDR3 spans 14 amino acids. The germline V gene encodes CDR1 SNHLY and CDR2 FYNNEI. In regard to this clonotype: No antigen is known for it.

Study-level points and caveats: CMV-specific TCR beta clonotypes restricted by HLA-C were the ones dominating the ex vivo response.

TCRdb re-called the reads with MiXCR, one entry per CDR3 protein. Counted here are fewer than 950,000 distinct CDR3 sequences, approximately 32% occurring once; the ten biggest clones make up around 12%. This receptor was taken from a human donor in good health (CMV status not recorded). Some clones in this sample may be carry-over from other donors' samples. The sequenced sample was cultured CD8+ T cells from PBMCs, obtained from culture after CMV antigen stimulation. The chain uses TRBV2 and TRBJ2-1; 11 nucleotides agree with TRBD2. The CDR3 bases are TGTGCGTGGGGCCCTAGCGGGGGGAACAATGAGCAGTTCTTC. Protein sequence: CAWGPSGGNNEQFF.